One T cell receptor beta chain is described in this entry. This clone was picked up many times. Its binding antigen is unknown. Base qualities were left out, and no much larger clone turns up one base away. Collaborating institutions collected whole blood in K2EDTA tubes following their own protocols. Collaborator samples were shipped for TCRbeta analysis as frozen whole blood, isolated PBMCs, or DNA extracted from either sample type. This sample stems from a study of blood T cell repertoires in COVID-19 (dated by TCRdb to 2018 to 2021). For the study in its entirety: Samples from collaborators originated in the United States, Italy and Spain and spanned both the acute and convalescent phases of COVID-19. Samples were obtained from the ongoing ImmuneRACE study (first 160 participants) and from over a thousand subjects provided by 6 global collaborators. The material from the prospective study consisted of cDNA or gDNA derived from T cells, B-cell-depleted T cells, or PBMCs. Sample metadata almost always included a de-identified subject ID, COVID-19 status, age in years and sex. Where available, HLA class I and class II types were obtained from metadata supplied by the sample provider rather than from assay-based typing. The repertoires were released in a freely available public database intended as a resource for research on the immune response to SARS-CoV-2. Subjects who had been exposed to COVID-19, were actively infected with it, or had recovered from it provided the deeply sampled blood TCRbeta repertoires that made up the dataset. The full study reports these points: The amount of clinical and demographic metadata varied by source and participant and was provided uncurated.

The immunoSEQ Assay, a bias-controlled multiplex PCR, was used to amplify TCRbeta CDR3 regions from genomic DNA. The published analysis was carried out like this. Within the assay, amplification of reference gene primers was used to estimate how many nucleated cells each sample contained. To quantify the absolute abundance of each unique TCRbeta CDR3 rearrangement, sequence reads were collapsed and filtered. For each sample, productive Simpson clonality was calculated as the square root of Simpson's diversity index across productive rearrangements. This is the immuneACCESS table as TCRdb keeps it, with only in-frame sequences that have V and J called. A part of the clones is gone; compared with another copy, unresolved V genes explain less than half, and the rest is unexplained. V, J and clone size are taken as reported in that table, and D and trimming were inferred from the DNA itself. The sample table lists a few hundred thousand clones, around four fifths of them with a count of one. 4% to 5% of the sample rests with the top ten.

The CDR3 sequence holds 16 residues, the cysteine and phenylalanine included. CDR3 DNA is the only sequence kept; it has 48 bases, read in frame from the first base. From V the trimming removes 1 base and from J it removes 4 bases, while the gene matches leave 6 bases of the junction unaccounted for. Based on the germline V gene, the CDR1 and CDR2 sequences are LGHNT and FRNRAP. Sample: peripheral blood. The clonotype comes from a woman aged 45-60 years with active or convalescent COVID-19. The sequence joins TRBV12-5 to TRBJ2-1; 8 central nucleotides agree with TRBD2. This receptor has the CDR3 CASGLAVGRGYNEQFF. In nucleotides, the sequence is TGTGCTAGTGGTTTGGCGGTCGGGAGGGGTTACAATGAGCAGTTCTTC.